A single sample gave rise to the 14 T cell receptor beta chains below, sequenced in a study of brain T cells in children with intractable seizures. Time point given: blood from clinic visit 5 months post-surgery; TSC patient then seizure free. The table came from immunoSEQ multiplex PCR; TCRdb's copy has only in-frame clones and leaves some out. This sample carries about 340,000 clones, about 93% of them seen once, and the ten largest clones take around 6%. The material sequenced was peripheral blood, taken approximately 5 months after surgery. The receptors derive from a boy in the first two years of life with tuberous sclerosis and intractable seizures.

The chain recombines TRBV3-1 (or the pseudogene TRBV3-2) with TRBJ2-2; the match to TRBD2 covers 8 bases. J gave up 6 bases and V 1 base, and 7 bases lay outside the gene matches. Germline CDR1 LGHDT, CDR2 YNNKEL (reference sequence). The CDR3 sequence is 16 residues long. The CDR3: CASSQVPGLVSGELFF. DNA for the CDR3: TGTGCCAGCAGCCAAGTCCCGGGACTAGTGTCCGGGGAGCTGTTTTTT.

The chain links TRBV24-1 to TRBJ1-2, with D possibly matching TRBD1 (5 bases). V shed 0 bases and J shed 2 bases, with 9 bases lying between them. The CDR3 spans 15 residues. Germline V gene data show CDR1 as KGHDR and CDR2 as SFDVKD. The CDR3 region has the DNA TGTGCCACCAGTGATTTGAGTCGACAGAACTATGGCTACACCTTC. This codes for CATSDLSRQNYGYTF.

The chain has TRBV12-3 or TRBV12-4 and TRBJ1-2; no clear D gene. The CDR3 consists of 13 residues. V dropped 2 bases and J dropped 5 bases, with 9 bases sitting between them. The CDR3 loop is CASSLKTPYGYTF. The CDR3 DNA reads as TGTGCCAGCAGTTTAAAAACCCCATATGGCTACACCTTC.

The chain couples TRBV28 to TRBJ1-6; D may be TRBD1 (6 bases). Trimming shortened V by 6 bases and J by 9 bases, and 21 bases separated the two germline ends. The germline V gene encodes CDR1 MDHEN and CDR2 SYDVKM. The CDR3 runs to 16 residues. The DNA of the CDR3 is TGTGCCAGCAGACACAACAGGGTCGGGTTTTCTTCACCCCTCCACTTT. Residues: CASRHNRVGFSSPLHF.

This chain uses TRBV2 with TRBJ1-4; 7 bases are shared with TRBD1. Germline V gene lookup returns CDR1 SNHLY and CDR2 FYNNEI. The junction had 14 bases not matched to a gene; V was cut back by 8 bases and J by 5 bases. The CDR3 length is 16 residues. This CDR3 reads CASQTSAGTVNEKLFF. CDR3 coding DNA: TGTGCCAGCCAAACTTCGGCCGGGACAGTAAATGAAAAACTGTTTTTT.

The chain joins TRBV12-5 to TRBJ1-2; weak D call: TRBD1 (5 bases). The germline V and J ends were trimmed by 1 base and 8 bases, with 14 bases remaining between them. This CDR3 comprises 14 residues. CDR1 and CDR2 from the germline V gene are LGHNT and FRNRAP. DNA for the CDR3: TGTGCTAGTGGTTTGGCCGACACTTGGGGGGGCTACACCTTC. This sequence encodes CASGLADTWGGYTF.

This clone is a singleton in its sample. This chain joins TRBV7-8 and TRBJ2-7; D is unresolved. CDR3 size: 15 residues. V was trimmed by 4 bases and J by 3 bases, leaving 16 bases between them. Germline CDR1 is SGHVS and CDR2 is FQNEAQ. Here the CDR3 DNA reads TGTGCCAGCAGCTATACCGTGGGGAACCGCTACGAGCAGTACTTC. It yields the protein CASSYTVGNRYEQYF.

Here the CDR3 DNA reads TGCGCCAGCAGCCAGCCGGACCGCACTGAAGCTTTCTTT. Protein product: CASSQPDRTEAFF. The chain links TRBV4-1 to TRBJ1-1, with no clear D. V dropped 3 bases and J dropped 4 bases, with 9 bases sitting between them. CDR1 is MGHRA, CDR2 YSYEKL, per germline. The length of the CDR3 is 13 residues.

The chain employs TRBV5-6 and TRBJ1-5, with a possible D match to TRBD1 (6 bases). Trimming took off 4 bases at V and 6 bases at J, with 14 bases between the two ends. The CDR3 covers 14 residues. Germline V gene sequence: CDR1 SGHDT, CDR2 YYEEEE. In DNA form, the CDR3 reads TGTGCCAGCAGCGAACAGGGTTTCGGTCAGCCCCAGCATTTT. The encoded protein is CASSEQGFGQPQHF.

This chain connects TRBV20-1 to TRBJ2-7; the D gene is possibly TRBD1 (5 bases). Germline-derived CDR1 and CDR2 are DFQATT and SNEGSKA (reference sequence). Trimming left V 5 bases short and J 7 bases short, with 12 bases between. The CDR3 covers 11 residues. In DNA form, the CDR3 reads TGCAGTGCTCCGTGGCGACAGGAGCAGTACTTC. It yields the protein CSAPWRQEQYF.

The CDR3 protein is CASSSVRRDEQYF. In nucleotides, the CDR3 is TGTGCCAGCAGTTCCGTTCGCCGGGACGAGCAGTACTTC. J is TRBJ2-7 and V is TRBV12-3 or TRBV12-4; unclear D gene. V was trimmed by 4 bases and J by 5 bases, leaving 12 bases between them. This CDR3 comprises 13 residues.

The V gene is TRBV10-1, the J gene TRBJ2-1; 7 bases align to TRBD2. Germline CDR1 reads WNHNN; CDR2 reads SYGVQD (reference sequence). CDR3 length equals 16 residues. J lost 3 bases, V lost 6 bases, and 11 bases had no gene match. Here the CDR3 DNA reads TGCGCCAGCAGCAGCCGCCGGGACTACCTCTACAATGAGCAGTTCTTC. It encodes CASSSRRDYLYNEQFF.

This chain's CDR3 is CASSQELLWGATYEQYF. CDR3 nucleotide sequence: TGTGCCAGCAGCCAAGAACTCCTTTGGGGGGCGACTTACGAGCAGTACTTC. The V and J genes are TRBV3-1 (or the pseudogene TRBV3-2) and TRBJ2-7, with D possibly called TRBD1 or TRBD2 (6 bases each). Trimming left V 0 bases short and J 4 bases short, with 19 bases between. There are 17 residues in the CDR3. Germline V CDR1 and CDR2: LGHDT, YNNKEL (reference sequence).

The chain recombines TRBV11-3 with TRBJ2-2, with TRBD1 identical over 9 bases. CDR3 size: 15 residues. The trim removed 5 bases at V and 5 bases at J, leaving 6 bases unmatched. Germline V gives CDR1 SGHNT, CDR2 YENEEA. CDR3 coding DNA: TGTGCCAGCAGCCCATCGGACAGGGGAACCGGGGAGCTGTTTTTT. Translated, it gives CASSPSDRGTGELFF. The full variable domain, its missing parts supplied by reference TRBV11-3 and TRBJ2-2, is EAGVVQSPRYKIIEKKQPVAFWCNPISGHNTLYWYLQNLGQGPELLIRYENEEAVDDSQLPKDRFSAERLKGVDSTLKIQPAELGDSAVYLCASSPSDRGTGELFFGEGSRLTVL.